This record concerns one T cell receptor beta chain sequence. This record comes from a study of cytomegalovirus exposure and HLA in healthy donors. Clones were sequenced by immunoSEQ multiplex PCR, and TCRdb holds only the in-frame ones, with some missing. The sample includes around 160,000 clones, less than 90% of them seen just once. CDR1 SGHVS and CDR2 FQNEAQ come from the germline V gene. This CDR3 region has 18 residues. With V trimmed by 5 bases and J by 0 bases, 7 bases remained unmatched. The sequence was obtained from a man younger than 45 in good health and CMV-seropositive. Sequencing used PBMCs. V is TRBV7-8 and J is TRBJ2-2, with 12 bases that match TRBD2. CDR3 loop: CASSRQTSGSANTGELFF. The CDR3 DNA sequence: TGTGCCAGCAGCAGACAGACTAGCGGGAGTGCGAACACCGGGGAGCTGTTTTTT.